The present entry profiles one T cell receptor beta chain with its context. This sample is part of a study of cytomegalovirus exposure and HLA in healthy donors. V dropped 7 bases and J dropped 3 bases, with 15 bases sitting between them. There are 14 residues in the CDR3. The V gene's germline CDR1 is ENHRY and CDR2 SYGVKD. Profiled with immunoSEQ multiplex PCR; TCRdb holds only in-frame clones, not every one. This sample has 200,000 to 250,000 clones, with around four fifths found just once. The specimen sequenced was PBMCs. V and J are TRBV10-3 and TRBJ1-2, with D possibly TRBD1 on 6 matching bases. This clonotype was sampled from a woman in her twenties or thirties in good health and CMV-seropositive. Here the CDR3 reads CAIMGGGADYGYTF. The DNA for the CDR3 is TGTGCCATCATGGGGGGGGGCGCGGACTATGGCTACACCTTC.